The 15 T cell receptor beta chains below were found in one sample sequenced in a study of blood T cell repertoires in COVID-19. Assay: immunoSEQ multiplex PCR; the TCRdb copy retains only in-frame clones and omits some. The table lists about 310,000 clones, 89% of them singletons, with about a tenth in the top ten. Sequences were obtained from PBMCs or T cells enriched from blood (not recorded which). All receptors derive from a woman between 25 and 40 years old who had recovered from COVID-19.

The chain links TRBV10-3 to TRBJ2-2, with a tentative D call TRBD1 (6 bases). CDR1 and CDR2 from the germline V gene are ENHRY and SYGVKD. The length of the CDR3 is 15 residues. The V end was cut by 3 bases, the J end by 0 bases, with 8 bases between. The CDR3 loop is CAISETGTNTGELFF. CDR3 nucleotide sequence: TGTGCCATCAGTGAAACAGGGACGAACACCGGGGAGCTGTTTTTT.

V gene TRBV7-9 combines with J gene TRBJ2-1; 8 positions match TRBD2. The V gene's germline CDR1 is SEHNR and CDR2 FQNEAQ (reference sequence). V trimming: 3 bases; J trimming: 4 bases; junction bases outside the gene matches: 8. The CDR3 covers 16 residues. The CDR3 region is CASSLSGGSKYNEQFF. DNA of the CDR3: TGTGCCAGCAGCTTGTCGGGAGGGTCCAAATACAATGAGCAGTTCTTC.

The rearrangement joins TRBV15 to TRBJ2-3; TRBD2 is a possible D gene (6 bases). Germline assignment: CDR1 LNHNV and CDR2 YYDKDF (reference sequence). Deletions cut 6 bases from V and 4 bases from J, with 14 bases between. The CDR3 is 14 amino acids. This CDR3 reads CATRSTGESDTQYF. DNA of the CDR3: TGTGCCACCAGGTCAACGGGAGAATCAGATACGCAGTATTTT.

This chain links TRBV18 with TRBJ2-2; D remains ambiguous. The germline V gene encodes CDR1 KGHSH and CDR2 LQKENI. The CDR3 spans 15 residues. Trimming took 2 bases from V and 6 from J, leaving 13 bases between them. The CDR3, as DNA: TGTGCCAGCTCACCAGGGTCCCGGCGGTCCGGGGAGCTGTTTTTT. Translation: CASSPGSRRSGELFF.

This sequence joins TRBV6-5 and TRBJ2-1; maybe TRBD2 (6 bases). The CDR3 loop spans 14 amino acids. Germline assignment: CDR1 MNHEY and CDR2 SVGAGI. Trimming cost V 7 bases and J 4 bases, with 14 bases left between them. The CDR3 loop reads CASTRLGVYNEQFF. CDR3 DNA: TGTGCCAGCACGAGACTAGGGGTATACAATGAGCAGTTCTTC.

The V call is TRBV6-5, the J call TRBJ1-3; weak D call: TRBD1 (5 bases). Germline assignment: CDR1 MNHEY and CDR2 SVGAGI. The CDR3 runs 13 residues. V was trimmed by 10 bases and J by 2 bases, leaving 12 bases between them. CDR3: CATWGGAGNTIYF. As DNA, the CDR3 is TGTGCCACCTGGGGAGGGGCTGGAAACACCATATATTTT.

The genes are TRBV7-2 and TRBJ1-5, with D uncertain. The germline V gene encodes CDR1 SGHTA and CDR2 FQGNSA. V was cut by 4 bases and J by 3 bases, with 7 bases left in between. This CDR3 spans 13 amino acids. The CDR3, as DNA: TGTGCCAGCAGCTCGGGAGACAATCAGCCCCAGCATTTT. Protein: CASSSGDNQPQHF.

The chain couples TRBV2 to TRBJ2-3, with TRBD2 matching over 7 bases. Per germline, CDR1 SNHLY and CDR2 FYNNEI. The CDR3 extends over 14 amino acids. V trimming: 7 bases; J trimming: 4 bases; junction bases outside the gene matches: 8. The CDR3 sequence: CASMGLQVADTQYF. CDR3 DNA: TGTGCCAGCATGGGACTACAGGTAGCAGATACGCAGTATTTT.

The chain combines TRBV15 with TRBJ2-7; the match to TRBD1 covers 10 bases. Germline V CDR1 and CDR2: LNHNV, YYDKDF (reference sequence). J lost 3 bases, V lost 5 bases, and 7 bases had no gene match. This CDR3 has 15 residues. The CDR3 loop reads CATSLRTGGVYEQYF. The CDR3 nucleotides read TGTGCCACCAGCCTGAGGACAGGGGGTGTCTACGAGCAGTACTTC.

J is TRBJ1-5 and V is TRBV5-8, with TRBD1 as a possible D gene (6 bases). V was shortened by 0 bases and J by 7 bases, with 8 bases between the two germline ends. Germline assignment: CDR1 SGHTS and CDR2 YDEGEE. The CDR3 runs to 13 residues. The chain's CDR3 is CASSLDREQPQHF. In DNA form, the CDR3 reads TGTGCCAGCAGCTTGGACAGGGAACAGCCCCAGCATTTT. Full variable domain (remainder filled in from reference TRBV5-8 and TRBJ1-5): EAGVTQSPTHLIKTRGQQATLRCSPISGHTSVYWYQQALGLGLQFLLWYDEGEERNRGNFPPRFSGRQFPNYSSELNVNALELEDSALYLCASSLDREQPQHFGDGTRLSIL.

The chain recombines TRBV12-3 or TRBV12-4 with TRBJ1-1; tentatively, D is TRBD1 (5 bases). The CDR3 runs to 13 residues. Trimming took 7 bases from V and 0 from J, leaving 9 bases between them. CDR3 DNA: TGTGCCAGCAACGCCAGGGTGAACACTGAAGCTTTCTTT. Its protein is CASNARVNTEAFF.

This chain links TRBV18 with TRBJ1-2; D is perhaps TRBD1 (5 bases). V shed 0 bases and J shed 4 bases, with 9 bases lying between them. Germline V gene data show CDR1 as KGHSH and CDR2 as LQKENI. The CDR3 is 14 residues long. The CDR3 reads CASSPPSTVYGYTF. The CDR3 DNA follows: TGTGCCAGCTCACCACCGTCGACAGTCTATGGCTACACCTTC.

The chain combines TRBV10-2 with TRBJ2-5; 12 bases match TRBD2. Germline values: CDR1 WSHSY, CDR2 SAAADI. V dropped 6 bases and J dropped 5; count of bases not matched to a gene: 10. The CDR3 runs 16 residues. CDR3 nucleotides: TGCGCCAGCAGGATACAACTAGCGGGAGGCTCGGAGACCCAGTACTTC. This gives the protein CASRIQLAGGSETQYF.

The chain combines TRBV9 with TRBJ1-2; 8 bases are a match to TRBD1. Germline V gives CDR1 SGDLS, CDR2 YYNGEE. The CDR3 loop spans 14 amino acids. The V and J ends lost 2 bases and 4 bases, in that order; junction bases with no gene match: 4. The CDR3 nucleotides read TGTGCCAGCAGCGTCGAAACAGGGGGCTATGGCTACACCTTC. It specifies CASSVETGGYGYTF.

This clone was counted a single time. The rearrangement uses TRBV9 and TRBJ2-7; D is unclear. V was trimmed by 0 bases and J by 3 bases, leaving 10 bases between them. The germline CDR1 and CDR2 sequences are SGDLS and YYNGEE. There are 14 residues in the CDR3. The CDR3 nucleotides read TGTGCCAGCAGCGTAGAATGTCTAGTCTACGAGCAGTACTTC. Translated, it gives CASSVECLVYEQYF.